Listed below are T cell receptor beta chains from one sample, sequenced in a study of OX40 agonist ivuxolimab in advanced cancers. The repertoire was sequenced with immunoSEQ multiplex PCR; TCRdb's copy has only in-frame clones and lacks some. The table shows over 50,000 clones, with around 90% occurring only once. The material sequenced was CD4+ or CD8+ T cells sorted from blood, taken in a trial of the OX40 agonist ivuxolimab. The receptors stem from an adult with an advanced solid tumor such as melanoma, head and neck, liver or kidney cancer. Each CDR3 is given with its conserved first and last residue. D genes are given only for firm matches. Clone size is stated in some rows and not others, as once, few, many or a class when expanded.

cdr3_nt,cdr3_aa,clone_size,j_call,d_call,v_call
TGTGCCAGCAGCGTAGGTAGTCTGATGGGGTCAGATACGCAGTATTTT,CASSVGSLMGSDTQYF,NA,TRBJ2-3,NA,TRBV9
TGTGCCAGCAGCTTGGGGCGGGACCACAATGAGCAGTTCTTC,CASSLGRDHNEQFF,NA,TRBJ2-1,NA,TRBV11-2
TGTGCCAGCCTAGGGGCAGCCGGCTACAATGAGCAGTTCTTC,CASLGAAGYNEQFF,NA,TRBJ2-1,NA,TRBV6-1
TGTGCCAGCAGCCCTATGGACAAGGGTGAAAAACTGTTTTTT,CASSPMDKGEKLFF,NA,TRBJ1-4,NA,TRBV6-1
TGTGCCAGCAGTCTAAGACAGGGCACTGAAGCTTTCTTT,CASSLRQGTEAFF,NA,TRBJ1-1,TRBD1,TRBV27
TGTGCCAGCAGTTTATACAGGGAAGTAGCCGGGGAGCTGTTTTTT,CASSLYREVAGELFF,NA,TRBJ2-2,NA,TRBV27
TGTGCCAGCCCCTTACCTCTAGCGTCCGGGACCCAAGAGACCCAGTACTTC,CASPLPLASGTQETQYF,NA,TRBJ2-5,NA,TRBV7-3
TGCGCCAGCAGTGCCGGGGAACCCTACAATGAGCAGTTCTTC,CASSAGEPYNEQFF,NA,TRBJ2-1,NA,TRBV10-1
TGTGCCAGCAGCCCCCCCGGGGACGACAATGAGCAGTTCTTC,CASSPPGDDNEQFF,NA,TRBJ2-1,NA,TRBV9
TGCGCCAGCAGCGCCCGGGCGGGAGGGCCGGGAGATACGCAGTATTTT,CASSARAGGPGDTQYF,once,TRBJ2-3,TRBD2,TRBV4-1
TGTGCCAGCAGCTCAGAGCGGAACCAAGAGACCCAGTACTTC,CASSSERNQETQYF,NA,TRBJ2-5,NA,TRBV7-2
TGTGCCAGTAGTATGGTGATAGGTCTACAGCGCGAGCAGTACTTC,CASSMVIGLQREQYF,NA,TRBJ2-7,NA,TRBV19
TGTGCCAGCAGTTACTCGATGACTCTCAACTACGAGCAGTACTTC,CASSYSMTLNYEQYF,NA,TRBJ2-7,NA,TRBV6-5
TGTGCCAGCAGCGTAGGGTTGGCCTCCTACAATGAGCAGTTCTTC,CASSVGLASYNEQFF,NA,TRBJ2-1,NA,TRBV9
TGTGCCAGCAGCTTCGGGTACCAAGAGACCCAGTACTTC,CASSFGYQETQYF,NA,TRBJ2-5,NA,TRBV7-6
TGTGCCAGCAAGGACAGTTTTGGAATGAACACTGAAGCTTTCTTT,CASKDSFGMNTEAFF,NA,TRBJ1-1,NA,TRBV2
TGTGCTAGTGGTTTGGTACTGGATCGGGCTGGGGGCAATCAGCCCCAGCATTTT,CASGLVLDRAGGNQPQHF,NA,TRBJ1-5,NA,TRBV12-5
TGTGCCAGCAGTGACAAGCTAGCGGGAGTTATAGATACGCAGTATTTT,CASSDKLAGVIDTQYF,NA,TRBJ2-3,TRBD2,TRBV2
TGTGCCAGTAGTATCCTTCGGAACTATGGCTACACCTTC,CASSILRNYGYTF,NA,TRBJ1-2,NA,TRBV19
TGTGCCAGCAGCTCTAGCGGGAGTTGGAATGAGCAGTTCTTC,CASSSSGSWNEQFF,NA,TRBJ2-1,TRBD2,TRBV28
TGCAGCGTTGAAGATTTGTATCGGGACGAGAACTATGGCTACACCTTC,CSVEDLYRDENYGYTF,NA,TRBJ1-2,NA,TRBV29-1
TGTGCCAGCAGCTATCCCACTGAAGCTTTCTTT,CASSYPTEAFF,once,TRBJ1-1,NA,TRBV28
TGTGCCAGCAGTTTATTATCAGGCCCCTACGAGCAGTACTTC,CASSLLSGPYEQYF,few,TRBJ2-7,NA,TRBV27
TGTGCCAGCAGCCGAAGCCTGGGTAGCACCGGGGAGCTGTTTTTT,CASSRSLGSTGELFF,NA,TRBJ2-2,NA,TRBV4-2
TGTGCCAGCAGTTCCCCGAGGCGGGAGAAAGAGACCCAGTACTTC,CASSSPRREKETQYF,NA,TRBJ2-5,TRBD2,TRBV28
TGTGCCAGCCTTCCAGGGGGCTTCATGAACACTGAAGCTTTCTTT,CASLPGGFMNTEAFF,few,TRBJ1-1,TRBD1,TRBV13
TGTGCCAGCAGCTACGGTGGACTAGTGAGCTACGAGCAGTACTTC,CASSYGGLVSYEQYF,NA,TRBJ2-7,TRBD2,TRBV7-8
TGTGCCAGCAGCCTTGTCGGGCTTTGGGGGAATCAGCCCCAGCATTTT,CASSLVGLWGNQPQHF,NA,TRBJ1-5,NA,TRBV27
TGCAGCGTGACCGGGACTAACTCTGGAAACATTCAGTACTTC,CSVTGTNSGNIQYF,NA,TRBJ2-4,TRBD2,TRBV29-1
TGTGCCAGCAGCCGTGGACAAATCCAAGAGACCCAGTACTTC,CASSRGQIQETQYF,once,TRBJ2-5,NA,TRBV11-2
TGCGCCAGCAGTGGCGGGACAGGGGTACCCTGGGCTTTCTTT,CASSGGTGVPWAFF,NA,TRBJ1-1,TRBD1,TRBV4-1
TGTGCCAGCAGTTACGGGGACACCGGGGAGCTGTTTTTT,CASSYGDTGELFF,NA,TRBJ2-2,NA,TRBV6-6
TGTGCCAGCAGCTTAGCGGGGAGGGAAGAGACCCAGTACTTC,CASSLAGREETQYF,NA,TRBJ2-5,TRBD2,TRBV7-9
TGTGCCAGCAGCCGACTAGCGGGAGGCTACAATGAGCAGTTCTTC,CASSRLAGGYNEQFF,NA,TRBJ2-1,TRBD2,TRBV6-5
TGTGCCAGCAGGCCCGAGAGTTCGCCCGGGGAGCTGTTTTTT,CASRPESSPGELFF,NA,TRBJ2-2,NA,TRBV14
TGTGCCATCAGCCGGGACAATAACTATGGCTACACCTTC,CAISRDNNYGYTF,once,TRBJ1-2,NA,TRBV10-3
TGTGCCAGCAGCGTAGATGGGGGGCTGAAGCCCGAGCAGTACTTC,CASSVDGGLKPEQYF,NA,TRBJ2-7,NA,TRBV9
TGTGCCAGCTCACCGTTCGTGGGGGACACTGAAGCTTTCTTT,CASSPFVGDTEAFF,few,TRBJ1-1,NA,TRBV18
TGTGCCAGCAGTTACCAGCACGGGCTAACAGATACGCAGTATTTT,CASSYQHGLTDTQYF,NA,TRBJ2-3,NA,TRBV6-6
TGTGTCAGCAGTTACGCATATAATTCACCCCTCCACTTT,CVSSYAYNSPLHF,NA,TRBJ1-6,NA,TRBV27
TGTGCCAGCAGCCTTGACTCCGACAATGAGCAGTTCTTC,CASSLDSDNEQFF,NA,TRBJ2-1,NA,TRBV7-6
TGTGCCAGCAGCCCAGGGGGAGGGGGCGCGTACGAGCAGTACTTC,CASSPGGGGAYEQYF,NA,TRBJ2-7,NA,TRBV7-2